This T cell receptor (beta chain) emerged from a study of cytotoxic CD8 clonotypes in ibrutinib-treated CLL (dated by TCRdb to the early 2020s). About the investigation overall: In this cohort, more than 14 patients were treatment-naive and some 10 were relapsed/refractory, while roughly 17 had unmutated IGHV. The response samples were drawn at a median of approximately twelve months into treatment, with a range of about 6 to 36 months. Of the 90 or so participants in the trial, about two dozen had longitudinal samples available. Partial responses were observed in about 25 patients and complete responses in 2; after a median follow-up of around 68 months, remission was maintained in some 14 patients and progression was observed in approximately twelve. Every remission and progressive disease sample was obtained while ibrutinib was still being received by the patients. Cryopreserved peripheral blood mononuclear cells were collected at three points: before therapy, at response, and at either sustained remission or disease progression. An average of around 260,000 productive templates and around 100,000 productive rearrangements was obtained per sample.

Comments on this clone: Its antigen remains unidentified. No qualities accompany the bases; no much larger clone lies one base away.

Each clonotype received, on average, around 10x coverage in deep resolution sequencing performed on a MiSeq, where the target depth lay between 1 in 1 million and 1 in 200,000 T cells. TCR beta libraries were generated with the immunoSEQ hsTCRB Kit. On the authors' methods: The data were analyzed with ImmunoSEQ Analyzer and ImmunoSEQ Data Assistant, and V, D and J gene assignments followed IMGT definitions. Clonality, with values ranging from 0 to 1, was calculated as one minus the normalized Shannon entropy of productive rearrangement frequencies. Only overrepresented clonotypes making up at least 0.05% of the repertoire of each patient were included in the public clonotype analysis. Around 13 age-matched healthy donor repertoires from immuneACCESS were used as controls for clonality. TCRdb took over this immuneACCESS table, retaining in-frame rearrangements with V and J assigned. Such tables are incomplete; in checked studies, under half of the missing clones stem from an unresolved V gene, and the remainder is unexplained. Clone size and V and J calls were adopted from that table, with D and trimming inferred from the DNA. For this sample there are about 76,000 clones; roughly 80% appear just once. The ten largest make up about 38% of the sample.

Points the paper makes about the study in general: Sampling times were not matched between patients in sustained remission and patients whose disease was progressing, and lymph node repertoires were not examined. Baseline clonality exceeded that of age-matched healthy donors and correlated strongly with circulating CD8+ T-cell counts. Public clonotypes were rare and either shrank or stayed stable during treatment, and the rise in clonality at ibrutinib response reflected expansion of private clonotypes. Clonality increased at ibrutinib response, stayed stable in sustained remission, and fell back toward baseline at progression.

From a lookup of the germline V gene, CDR1 and CDR2 are MGHRA and YSYEKL. At the junction V is shortened by 1 base and J by 5 bases, with 11 bases in between. The CDR3, cysteine through phenylalanine, is 14 amino acids long. The only DNA kept is the CDR3, 42 bases in frame from the first base. In the paper's terms, the time point label means: approximately 2 years on ibrutinib. For TCR beta library preparation, approximately 2 micrograms of genomic DNA was extracted from cryopreserved PBMCs. Longitudinal blood samples from CLL patients on ibrutinib monotherapy underwent high-throughput TCR beta sequencing. The patients were enrolled in a single-center, open-label phase 2 trial of ibrutinib monotherapy.

Recombination joined TRBV4-1 with TRBJ2-5, with an unclear D gene assignment. The source of this sequence is a human donor with chronic lymphocytic leukemia. Material: PBMCs, obtained after 24 months of ibrutinib treatment. The sequenced DNA: TGCGCCAGCAGCCAAGGGGCCGTCGGGGAGACCCAGTACTTC. This translates into CASSQGAVGETQYF.